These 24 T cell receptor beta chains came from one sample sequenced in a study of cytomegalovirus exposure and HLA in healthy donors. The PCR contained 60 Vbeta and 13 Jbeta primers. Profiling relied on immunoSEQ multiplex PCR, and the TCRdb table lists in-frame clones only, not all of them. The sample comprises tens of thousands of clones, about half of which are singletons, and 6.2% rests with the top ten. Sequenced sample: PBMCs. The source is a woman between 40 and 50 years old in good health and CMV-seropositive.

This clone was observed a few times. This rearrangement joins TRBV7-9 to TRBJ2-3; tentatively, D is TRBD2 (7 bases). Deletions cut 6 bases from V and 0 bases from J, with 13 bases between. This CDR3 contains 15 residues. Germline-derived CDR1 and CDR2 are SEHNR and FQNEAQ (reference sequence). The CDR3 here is CASSGGGRSTDTQYF. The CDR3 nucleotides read TGTGCCAGCAGTGGGGGGGGCCGGAGCACAGATACGCAGTATTTT. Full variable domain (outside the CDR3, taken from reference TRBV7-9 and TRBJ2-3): DTGVSQNPRHKITKRGQNVTFRCDPISEHNRLYWYRQTLGQGPEFLTYFQNEAQLEKSRLLSDRFSAERPKGSFSTLEIQRTEQGDSAMYLCASSGGGRSTDTQYFGPGTRLTVL.

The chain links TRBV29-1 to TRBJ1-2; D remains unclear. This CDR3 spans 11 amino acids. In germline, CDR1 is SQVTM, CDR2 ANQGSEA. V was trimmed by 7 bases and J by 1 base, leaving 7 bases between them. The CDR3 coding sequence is TGCAGCGGGCTTCTTAACTATGGCTACACCTTC. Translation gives CSGLLNYGYTF.

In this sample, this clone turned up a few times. CDR3 region: CASSFGTSESGELFF. In DNA, the CDR3 is TGTGCCAGCAGCTTTGGGACTAGCGAGTCCGGGGAGCTGTTTTTT. The chain couples TRBV13 to TRBJ2-2, with TRBD2 matching over 10 bases. CDR1 is PRHDT and CDR2 is FYEKMQ in the germline V gene (reference sequence). V gave up 3 bases and J gave up 6 bases; unmatched junction bases: 4. The CDR3 sequence is 15 residues long.

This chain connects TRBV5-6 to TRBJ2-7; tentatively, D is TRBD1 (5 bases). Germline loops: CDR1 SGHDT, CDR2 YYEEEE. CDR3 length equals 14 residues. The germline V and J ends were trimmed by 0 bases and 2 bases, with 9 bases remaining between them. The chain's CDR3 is CASSLGAGPYEQYF. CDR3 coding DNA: TGTGCCAGCAGCTTGGGGGCAGGGCCCTACGAGCAGTACTTC.

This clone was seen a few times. Here the CDR3 reads CSVVLAGGPDTQYF. In DNA form, the CDR3 reads TGCAGCGTTGTACTAGCGGGGGGGCCAGATACGCAGTATTTT. The rearrangement uses TRBV29-1 and TRBJ2-3, with 13 bases aligning to TRBD2. The CDR3 covers 14 residues. Per the germline V gene, CDR1 is SQVTM and CDR2 is ANQGSEA. Germline trimming cut 4 bases from V and 4 bases from J; bases unmatched to any gene: 2.

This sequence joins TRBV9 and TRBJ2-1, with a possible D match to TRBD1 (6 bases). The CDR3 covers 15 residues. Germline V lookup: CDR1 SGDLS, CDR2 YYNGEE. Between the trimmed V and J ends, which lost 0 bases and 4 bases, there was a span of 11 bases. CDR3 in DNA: TGTGCCAGCAGCGTAGCTGTTAGGGGGTACAATGAGCAGTTCTTC. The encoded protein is CASSVAVRGYNEQFF.

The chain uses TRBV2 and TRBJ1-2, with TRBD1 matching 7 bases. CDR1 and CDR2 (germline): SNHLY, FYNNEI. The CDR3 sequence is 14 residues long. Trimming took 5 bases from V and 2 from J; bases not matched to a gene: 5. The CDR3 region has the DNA TGTGCCAGCAGTTTGGACAGGCAAAACTATGGCTACACCTTC. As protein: CASSLDRQNYGYTF.

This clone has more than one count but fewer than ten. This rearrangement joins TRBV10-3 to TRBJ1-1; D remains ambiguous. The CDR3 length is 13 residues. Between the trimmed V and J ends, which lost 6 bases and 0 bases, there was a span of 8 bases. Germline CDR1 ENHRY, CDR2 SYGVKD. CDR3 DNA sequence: TGTGCCATCAGCAGGTCCATGAACACTGAAGCTTTCTTT. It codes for CAISRSMNTEAFF.

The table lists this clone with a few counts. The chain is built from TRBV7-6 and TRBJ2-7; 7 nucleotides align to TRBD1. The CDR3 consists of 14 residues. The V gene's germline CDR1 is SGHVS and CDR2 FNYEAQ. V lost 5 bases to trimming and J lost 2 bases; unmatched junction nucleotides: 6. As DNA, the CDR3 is TGTGCCAGCAGCCCCGGGACAGAGACCTACGAGCAGTACTTC. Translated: CASSPGTETYEQYF. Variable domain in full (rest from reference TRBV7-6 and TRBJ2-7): GAGVSQSPRYKVTKRGQDVALRCDPISGHVSLYWYRQALGQGPEFLTYFNYEAQQDKSGLPNDRFSAERPEGSISTLTIQRTEQRDSAMYRCASSPGTETYEQYFGPGTRLTVT.

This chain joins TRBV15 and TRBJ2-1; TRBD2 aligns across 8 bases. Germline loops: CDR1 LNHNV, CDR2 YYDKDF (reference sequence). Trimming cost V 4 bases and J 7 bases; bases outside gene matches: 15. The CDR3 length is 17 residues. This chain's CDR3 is CATSIPSPGGLPNEQFF. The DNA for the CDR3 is TGTGCCACCAGCATCCCGAGCCCGGGGGGGCTGCCAAATGAGCAGTTCTTC.

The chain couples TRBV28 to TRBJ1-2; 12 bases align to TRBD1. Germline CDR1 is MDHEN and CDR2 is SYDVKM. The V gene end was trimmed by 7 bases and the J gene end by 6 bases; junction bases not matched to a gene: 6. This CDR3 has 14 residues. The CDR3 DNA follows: TGTGCCAGCATGCGGGACAGGGGGCAAAATGGCTACACCTTC. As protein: CASMRDRGQNGYTF.

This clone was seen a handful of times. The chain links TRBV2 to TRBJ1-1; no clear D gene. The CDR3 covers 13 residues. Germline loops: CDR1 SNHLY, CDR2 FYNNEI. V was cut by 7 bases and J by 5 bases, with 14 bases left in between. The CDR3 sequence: CASTSSLGTEAFF. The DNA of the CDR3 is TGTGCCAGCACCTCTAGCTTGGGGACTGAAGCTTTCTTT. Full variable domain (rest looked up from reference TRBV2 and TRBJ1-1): EPEVTQTPSHQVTQMGQEVILRCVPISNHLYFYWYRQILGQKVEFLVSFYNNEISEKSEIFDDQFSVERPDGSNFTLKIRSTKLEDSAMYFCASTSSLGTEAFFGQGTRLTVV.

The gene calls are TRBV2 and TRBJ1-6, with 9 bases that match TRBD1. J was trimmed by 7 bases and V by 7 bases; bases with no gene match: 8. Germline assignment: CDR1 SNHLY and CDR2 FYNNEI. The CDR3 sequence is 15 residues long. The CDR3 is CASTTGGTGNSPLHF. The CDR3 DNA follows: TGTGCCAGCACCACAGGCGGGACAGGGAATTCACCCCTCCACTTT.

The CDR3 is CASSGDRGLAGNTIYF. The CDR3 DNA reads TGTGCCAGCAGCGGAGATAGGGGGCTAGCTGGAAACACCATATATTTT. J is TRBJ1-3 and V is TRBV7-9; 7 nucleotides agree with TRBD1. This CDR3 contains 16 residues. Trimming took 5 bases from V and 2 from J; bases not matched to a gene: 9. Germline V CDR1 and CDR2: SEHNR, FQNEAQ (reference sequence).

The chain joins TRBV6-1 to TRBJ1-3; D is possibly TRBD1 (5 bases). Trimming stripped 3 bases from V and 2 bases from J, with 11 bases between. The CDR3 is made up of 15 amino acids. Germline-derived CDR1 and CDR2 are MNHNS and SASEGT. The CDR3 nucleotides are TGTGCCAGCAGTGAGCAGGGTGGCACTGGAAACACCATATATTTT. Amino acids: CASSEQGGTGNTIYF.

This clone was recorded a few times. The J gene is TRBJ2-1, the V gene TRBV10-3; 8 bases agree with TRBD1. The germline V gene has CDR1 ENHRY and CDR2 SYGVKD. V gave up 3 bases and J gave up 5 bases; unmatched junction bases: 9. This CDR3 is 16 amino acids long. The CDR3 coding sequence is TGTGCCATCAGTGACCCCCGAGGACAGGGTAACAATGAGCAGTTCTTC. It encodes CAISDPRGQGNNEQFF.

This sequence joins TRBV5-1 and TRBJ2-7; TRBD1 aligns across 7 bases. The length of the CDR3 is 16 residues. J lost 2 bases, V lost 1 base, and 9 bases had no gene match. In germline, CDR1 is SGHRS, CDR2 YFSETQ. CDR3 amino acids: CASSLKPDRQTYEQYF. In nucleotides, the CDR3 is TGCGCCAGCAGCTTGAAGCCGGACAGGCAAACCTACGAGCAGTACTTC. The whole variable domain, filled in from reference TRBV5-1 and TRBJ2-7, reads KAGVTQTPRYLIKTRGQQVTLSCSPISGHRSVSWYQQTPGQGLQFLFEYFSETQRNKGNFPGRFSGRQFSNSRSEMNVSTLELGDSALYLCASSLKPDRQTYEQYFGPGTRLTVT.

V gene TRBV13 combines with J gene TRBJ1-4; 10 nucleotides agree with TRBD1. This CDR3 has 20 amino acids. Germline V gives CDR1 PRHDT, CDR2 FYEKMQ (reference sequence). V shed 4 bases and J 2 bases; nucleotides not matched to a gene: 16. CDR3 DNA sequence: TGTGCCAGCAGCTCTTATCCGGGACAGGGGAATTACGCGACTAATGAAAAACTGTTTTTT. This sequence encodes CASSSYPGQGNYATNEKLFF.

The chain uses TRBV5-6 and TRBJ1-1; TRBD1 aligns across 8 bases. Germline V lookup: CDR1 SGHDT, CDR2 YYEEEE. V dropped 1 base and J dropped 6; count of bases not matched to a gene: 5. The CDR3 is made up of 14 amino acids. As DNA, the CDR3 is TGTGCCAGCAGCTTGAGGCAGGGGGCATCTGAAGCTTTCTTT. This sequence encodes CASSLRQGASEAFF.

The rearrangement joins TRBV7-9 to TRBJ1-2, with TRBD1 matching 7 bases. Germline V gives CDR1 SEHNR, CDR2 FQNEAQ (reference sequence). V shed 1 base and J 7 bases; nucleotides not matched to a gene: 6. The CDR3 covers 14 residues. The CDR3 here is CASSLDRGVGGYTF. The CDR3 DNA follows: TGTGCCAGCAGCTTAGACAGGGGAGTTGGTGGCTACACCTTC.

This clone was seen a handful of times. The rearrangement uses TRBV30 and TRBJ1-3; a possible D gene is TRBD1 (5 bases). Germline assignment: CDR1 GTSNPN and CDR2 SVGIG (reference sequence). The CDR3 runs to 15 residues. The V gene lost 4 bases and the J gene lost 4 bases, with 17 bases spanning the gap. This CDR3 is CAWNTGSALGNTIYF. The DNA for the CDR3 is TGTGCCTGGAATACAGGTTCCGCTCTGGGAAACACCATATATTTT.

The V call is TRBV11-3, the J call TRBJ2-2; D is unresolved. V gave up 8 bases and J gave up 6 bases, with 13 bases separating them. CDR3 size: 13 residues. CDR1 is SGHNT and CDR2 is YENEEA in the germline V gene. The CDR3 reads CASRQRPAGELFF. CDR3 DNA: TGTGCCAGCCGGCAGCGTCCCGCCGGGGAGCTGTTTTTT. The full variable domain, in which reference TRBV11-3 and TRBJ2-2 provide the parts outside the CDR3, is EAGVVQSPRYKIIEKKQPVAFWCNPISGHNTLYWYLQNLGQGPELLIRYENEEAVDDSQLPKDRFSAERLKGVDSTLKIQPAELGDSAVYLCASRQRPAGELFFGEGSRLTVL.

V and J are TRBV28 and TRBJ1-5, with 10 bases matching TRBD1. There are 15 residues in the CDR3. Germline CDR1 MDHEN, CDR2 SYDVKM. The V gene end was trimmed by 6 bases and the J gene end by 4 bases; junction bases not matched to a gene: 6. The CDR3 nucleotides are TGTGCCAGCAGGGTTAGGACAGGGGGTAATCAGCCCCAGCATTTT. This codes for CASRVRTGGNQPQHF.

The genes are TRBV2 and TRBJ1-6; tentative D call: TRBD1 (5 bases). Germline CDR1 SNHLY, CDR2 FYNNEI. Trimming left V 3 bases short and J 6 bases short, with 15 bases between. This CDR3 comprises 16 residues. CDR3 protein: CASSESQGGRNSPLHF. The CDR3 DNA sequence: TGTGCCAGCAGTGAGAGTCAGGGAGGGCGTAATTCACCCCTCCACTTT.